This entry describes one TCR beta chain. Unmatched junction bases numbered 3, after V lost 6 bases and J lost 2 bases. This CDR3 has 14 residues. Germline loops: CDR1 ENHRY, CDR2 SYGVKD. This sample was taken from a study of blood T cells in healthy people across ages. Background on the study: Using template switching, researchers captured about one barcoded beta molecule for each two T cells.

Together with a sample-barcoded 5' primer, a J-beta primer mix was included in a second PCR lasting roughly 6 to 12 cycles. Tagging of each cDNA molecule was performed by a template-switch adaptor with 12 random nucleotides. TCRdb re-analysed the 5' RACE reads in MiXCR, keeping a single row per CDR3 protein. This sample has about 1,400,000 distinct CDR3 sequences, with 42% found just once. The source is a woman between 18 and 29 years old in good health. Specimen: blood. The chain uses TRBV10-3 and TRBJ2-2, with 7 nucleotides matching TRBD1. CDR3: CAIRAGGNTGELFF. As DNA, the CDR3 is TGTGCCATCAGGGCAGGGGGAAACACCGGGGAGCTGTTTTTT.